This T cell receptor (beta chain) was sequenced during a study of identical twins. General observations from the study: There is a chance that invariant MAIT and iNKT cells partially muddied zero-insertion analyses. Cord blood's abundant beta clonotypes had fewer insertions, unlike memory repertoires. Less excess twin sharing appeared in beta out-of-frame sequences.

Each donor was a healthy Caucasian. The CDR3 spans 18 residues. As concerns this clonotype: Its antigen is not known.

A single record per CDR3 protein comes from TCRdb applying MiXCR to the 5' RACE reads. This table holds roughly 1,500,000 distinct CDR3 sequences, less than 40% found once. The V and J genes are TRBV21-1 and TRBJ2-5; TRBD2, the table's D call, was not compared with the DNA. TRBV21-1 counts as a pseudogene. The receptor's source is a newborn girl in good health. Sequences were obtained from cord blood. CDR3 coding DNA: TGTGCCAGCAGCAAAGCGCTGTTTAGCGGGAGTCGGTGGGAGACCCAGTACTTC. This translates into CASSKALFSGSRWETQYF.